This TCR beta chain was obtained from a study of blood T cell repertoires in COVID-19 (TCRdb year 2020). Regarding the study in general: Samples covering the acute and convalescent phases of COVID-19 were provided by collaborators in the United States, Italy and Spain. A freely available public database, intended as a resource for researchers studying the immune response to SARS-CoV-2, is where the repertoires were released. Nearly every sample came with metadata listing a de-identified subject ID, COVID-19 status, age in years and sex. HLA class I and class II types, where available, came from metadata supplied by the sample provider rather than from assay-based typing. Samples came from the ongoing ImmuneRACE study (first 160 participants) plus 1,254 subjects from 6 global collaborators. The prospective study material was composed of cDNA or gDNA derived from T cells, B-cell-depleted T cells, or PBMCs. Subjects who had been exposed to COVID-19, were actively infected with it, or had recovered from it provided the deeply sampled blood TCRbeta repertoires that made up the dataset. Study-wide findings and limitations: Clinical and demographic metadata were provided uncurated, with the amount varying by source and participant.

TCRbeta CDR3 regions were amplified from genomic DNA using the immunoSEQ Assay, a bias-controlled multiplex PCR. For the original study's pipeline: Within the assay, amplification of reference gene primers was used to estimate how many nucleated cells each sample contained. To quantify the absolute abundance of each unique TCRbeta CDR3 rearrangement, sequence reads were collapsed and filtered. For each sample, productive Simpson clonality was calculated by taking the square root of Simpson's diversity index across productive rearrangements. TCRdb carries this immuneACCESS record with in-frame sequences only. Its versions omit some clonotypes, under half of them owing to an unresolved V gene in the studies checked, with the rest unexplained. Clonal size and the V and J genes are those of that table, whereas D and trimming came from the DNA. The sample table records 250,000 to 350,000 clones; approximately 87% of these occur just once. The ten largest account for roughly 8% of the sample.

Another Seattle source contributed samples from volunteer blood donors who had recovered from COVID-19. Each collaborating institution followed its own protocols to collect whole blood in K2EDTA tubes. Collaborator samples were shipped for TCRbeta analysis as frozen whole blood, isolated PBMCs, or DNA extracted from either sample type. Of note for this clone: The antigen it recognizes is unknown. No quality values exist for individual bases; no much larger clone is one base distant.

The receptor comes from a woman aged 50 to 60 who had recovered from COVID-19. The sequenced sample was peripheral blood.

The base sequence is TGTGCCAGCAGTCTGGACAGGCGTGATGGCTACACCTTC. Translated, it gives CASSLDRRDGYTF. The chain couples TRBV6-6 to TRBJ1-2; 7 central bases correspond to TRBD1. The CDR3, cysteine through phenylalanine, is 13 amino acids long. Just CDR3 DNA is preserved here, 39 bases in frame from base 1. V loses 5 bases at its end and J loses 6 bases; junction bases beyond the gene matches: 6. The germline V gene (reference sequence) supplies CDR1 MNHNY and CDR2 SVGAGI.